This T cell receptor beta chain was recovered during a study of tumor-infiltrating lymphocytes in oesophageal squamous cell carcinoma. V was clipped by 7 bases and J by 0 bases, with 10 bases between them. This CDR3 is built from 14 residues. From germline, CDR1 is LNHDA and CDR2 SQIVND (reference sequence). TCRdb passed the PCR reads through MiXCR, listing each CDR3 protein once. The data hold approximately 20,000 distinct CDR3 sequences, with approximately 40% observed a single time. The receptor comes from a male donor with esophageal squamous cell carcinoma. The chain combines TRBV19 with TRBJ1-3; no clear D gene. The sample taken for sequencing was esophageal tumor tissue. CDR3 in DNA: TGTGCCAGTAACTTCGGGAACTCTGGAAACACCATATATTTT. Amino acid sequence: CASNFGNSGNTIYF.